A single sample gave rise to the 4 T cell receptor beta chains below, sequenced in a study of regulatory T cells in long-lasting Graves disease. The time point denotes: newly diagnosed GD, antithyroid drugs for less than 3 months. PBMCs provided the RNA from which the TCR library was made. Investigators prepared the TCR beta libraries by applying iRepertoire HTBI primers and Arm-PCR of CDR3 regions. TCRdb reprocessed the multiplex PCR reads via MiXCR and lists one record per CDR3 protein. The sample includes a few hundred thousand distinct CDR3 sequences, roughly 21% of them seen just once. Source: peripheral blood mononuclear cells (PBMCs), taken at new diagnosis, from a patient treated with antithyroid drugs. The receptors come from a female donor with Graves disease.

In its sample, this clonotype was seen a few times. Possible read error: a much larger clone is one base away. V and J are TRBV7-2 and TRBJ2-5; D not resolved. The CDR3 sequence is 11 residues long. In germline, CDR1 is SGHTA, CDR2 FQGNSA. V was shortened by 3 bases and J by 5 bases, with 4 bases between the two germline ends. This chain's CDR3 is CASSFMETQYF. The CDR3 DNA reads as TGTGCCAGCAGCTTCATGGAGACCCAGTACTTC.

This clonotype appeared a few times. The J gene is TRBJ2-2, the V gene TRBV15, with 7 bases identical to TRBD2. V was pared by 0 bases and J by 3 bases, with 1 base of the junction left unmatched. Germline-derived CDR1 and CDR2 are LNHNV and YYDKDF (reference sequence). The CDR3 has 15 residues. The CDR3 is CATSRDGGDTGELFF. The CDR3 DNA reads TGTGCCACCAGCAGAGATGGGGGGGACACCGGGGAGCTGTTTTTT.

This clonotype was seen a few times. The CDR3 DNA follows: TGCAGTGCGGACAGCAGGGATTACAATGAGCAGTTCTTC. Its protein is CSADSRDYNEQFF. The chain links TRBV20-1 to TRBJ2-1, with a possible D match to TRBD1 (6 bases). Germline loops: CDR1 DFQATT, CDR2 SNEGSKA (reference sequence). The CDR3 runs 13 residues. Trimming removed 6 bases at V and 4 bases at J, with 13 bases between.

This clonotype was seen ten or more times. V is TRBV5-6 and J is TRBJ2-7; D unresolved. Germline-derived CDR1 and CDR2 are SGHDT and YYEEEE. Trimming stripped 2 bases from V and 3 bases from J, with 9 bases between. The CDR3 consists of 13 residues. CDR3 coding DNA: TGTGCCAGCAGCTTTAGTCGGAACTACGAGCAGTACTTC. This codes for CASSFSRNYEQYF.